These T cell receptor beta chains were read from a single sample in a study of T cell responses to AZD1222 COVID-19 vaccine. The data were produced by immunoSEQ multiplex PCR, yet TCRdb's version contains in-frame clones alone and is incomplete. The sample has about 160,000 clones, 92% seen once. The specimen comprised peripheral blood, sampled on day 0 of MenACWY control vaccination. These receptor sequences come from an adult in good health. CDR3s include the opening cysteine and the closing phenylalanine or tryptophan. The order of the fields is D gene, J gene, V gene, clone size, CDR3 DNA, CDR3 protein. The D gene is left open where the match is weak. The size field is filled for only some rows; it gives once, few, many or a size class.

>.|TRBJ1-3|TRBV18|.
TGTGCCAGCTCCCCCGTTGATGGAAACACCATATATTTT
CASSPVDGNTIYF
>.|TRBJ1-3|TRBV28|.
TGTGCCAGCAGTTTCGGCAGGAGGTATGGAAACACCATATATTTT
CASSFGRRYGNTIYF
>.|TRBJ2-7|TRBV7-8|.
TGTGCCAGCAGCCTACAAGATGGTGAGCAGTACTTC
CASSLQDGEQYF
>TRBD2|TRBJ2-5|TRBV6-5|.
TGTGCCAGCAGTTACTCCGGGTCGGGGGGAAGACGGACCCAGTACTTC
CASSYSGSGGRRTQYF
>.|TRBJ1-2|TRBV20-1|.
TGCAGTGCTAGTTCTTATGAATCTTATGGCTACACCTTC
CSASSYESYGYTF
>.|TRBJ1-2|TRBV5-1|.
TGCGCCAGCAGCCCGGACGGGGGGAGCTATGGCTACACCTTC
CASSPDGGSYGYTF
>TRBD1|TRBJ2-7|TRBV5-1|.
TGCGCCAGCAGCGTCCGGGACAGGGGAGGCTACGAGCAGTACTTC
CASSVRDRGGYEQYF
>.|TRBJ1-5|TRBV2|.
TGTGCCAGCAGTTTGGACAGTAGCAATCAGCCCCAGCATTTT
CASSLDSSNQPQHF
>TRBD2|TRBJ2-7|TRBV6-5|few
TGTGCCAGCACCTCACTAGCGGGAGGTTCCTACGAGCAGTACTTC
CASTSLAGGSYEQYF
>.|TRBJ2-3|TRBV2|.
TGTGCCAGCAGTGGGCGAAGGGGCACAGATACGCAGTATTTT
CASSGRRGTDTQYF
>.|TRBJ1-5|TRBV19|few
TGTGCCAGTAGTAGGGGCGGGATTAACAGCAATCAGCCCCAGCATTTT
CASSRGGINSNQPQHF
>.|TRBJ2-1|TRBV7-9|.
TGTGCCAGCAGCCCGGGACGTTCCTCCTACAATGAGCAGTTCTTC
CASSPGRSSYNEQFF
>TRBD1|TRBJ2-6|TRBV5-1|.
TGCGCCAGCAGCTTGGGGACAGGGGGCGCCGGGGCCAACGTCCTGACTTTC
CASSLGTGGAGANVLTF
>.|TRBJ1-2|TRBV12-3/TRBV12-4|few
TGTGCCAGCAGTTTAACACCTTACTATGGCTACACCTTC
CASSLTPYYGYTF